This T cell receptor beta chain was identified during a study of shared clonotypes between healthy human individuals. In germline, CDR1 is SGHRS, CDR2 YFSETQ. This CDR3 comprises 15 residues. Losses at the gene ends were 2 bases for V and 3 bases for J; bases not matched to a gene: 3. This clone showed up just a few times. Produced via immunoSEQ multiplex PCR; TCRdb's table is partial and in-frame only. The profile shows roughly 2.5 million clones, more than 80% of them singletons. The TCR was taken from a man aged 18 to 35 in good health. The material sequenced was naive CD4+ T cells sorted from blood. Subset meaning: CD45RA+ positively selected. The V call is TRBV5-1, the J call TRBJ2-3; 10 bases line up with TRBD1. Here the CDR3 DNA reads TGCGCCAGCAGCTTTACGGGACAGGGGACAGATACGCAGTATTTT. This encodes CASSFTGQGTDTQYF.